Sequencing of this T cell receptor beta chain was carried out in a study of CD8 T cells in ankylosing spondylitis (dated by TCRdb to about 2017). Describing the broader study: The study profiled T cell receptor beta repertoires in healthy donors and ankylosing spondylitis patients to find disease-linked TCR variants. The full study cohort comprised about 23 ankylosing spondylitis patients and some 100 healthy donors. Peripheral blood was sampled, and synovial fluid was also collected from ankylosing spondylitis patients.

This clonotype showed up many times. It has no known antigen specificity. Base qualities were left out, and no much larger clone turns up one base away. TCRdb names Illumina HiSeq 2500 as the instrument used. Quantitative 5'-RACE with molecular barcodes was used to prepare TCR beta libraries. Processing in the source paper ran as follows. A new computational method, built on a probabilistic model of VDJ rearrangement, was used to identify disease-linked TCR variants. Clones were called with MiXCR by TCRdb after fastp trimmed the public reads at Q25, and only in-frame beta chains were retained. Records with the same CDR3 protein are collapsed into one entry carrying the most frequent genes and DNA. None of the V and J calls come from the authors' own analysis; TCRdb made them. The sample profile shows about 25,000 distinct CDR3 sequences; 2% to 3% of them were found once. The ten largest clonotypes hold more than 6.5% of the sample.

Broad study findings and their caveats: Blood from ankylosing spondylitis patients appeared to be characterized by a TCR beta motif made up of seven or eight highly homologous amino acid variants. Some motif variants had previously been reported in the synovial fluid and blood of reactive arthritis patients, which suggests shared mechanisms of disease initiation. The disease-linked clones showed a CD8+ phenotype and occurred at relatively low frequencies in peripheral blood. The disease-linked clones were reported to be significantly enriched in matched synovial fluid samples from ankylosing spondylitis patients.

The germline V gene sets CDR1 to SGDLS and CDR2 to YYNGEE. Compared with germline, V lacks 4 bases and J lacks 0 bases; bases without a gene match: 7. Reading from cysteine to phenylalanine, the CDR3 counts 15 amino acids. Only the CDR3 DNA is retained, 45 bases long and in frame from the first base. The sequence joins TRBV9 to TRBJ2-7, with 7 junctional bases fitting TRBD1. The origin of this receptor is a female donor with ankylosing spondylitis or in good health (not recorded which). Sequencing was carried out using blood, either unsorted or a sorted T cell fraction (not recorded which). The nucleotides are TGTGCCAGCAGCCCGAGGGACAGTTCCTCCTACGAGCAGTACTTC. Its protein reads: CASSPRDSSSYEQYF.